This T cell receptor beta chain was recorded in a study of T cell responses to AZD1222 COVID-19 vaccine. Study overall: Second-dose intervals near 4 or 12 weeks were combined.

This clone has only one observation. V shed 4 bases and J shed 3 bases, with 12 bases lying between them. The CDR3 contains 14 residues. Per germline, CDR1 LGHDT and CDR2 YNNKEL (reference sequence). Using immunoSEQ multiplex PCR, the repertoire was profiled, and TCRdb retains in-frame clones only, with some absent. Counted here are about 86,000 clones, approximately 89% occurring once; the ten biggest clones make up 2% to 2.5%. This sample comprised peripheral blood, obtained on day 0 of AZD1222 vaccination. This sequence was found in an adult in good health. The gene calls are TRBV3-1 (or the pseudogene TRBV3-2) and TRBJ1-1, with a tentative D call TRBD1 (6 bases). CDR3: CASSPQGRDTEAFF. The CDR3 DNA follows: TGTGCCAGCAGCCCACAGGGAAGAGACACTGAAGCTTTCTTT.